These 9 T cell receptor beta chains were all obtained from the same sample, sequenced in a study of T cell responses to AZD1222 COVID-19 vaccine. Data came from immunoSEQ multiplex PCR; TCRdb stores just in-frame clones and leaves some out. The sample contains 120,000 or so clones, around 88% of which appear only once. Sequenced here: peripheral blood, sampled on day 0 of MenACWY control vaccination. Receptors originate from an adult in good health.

The CDR3 spells CASSFGSRNEQYF. The CDR3 DNA follows: TGTGCCAGCAGCTTTGGATCACGGAACGAGCAGTACTTC. The J gene is TRBJ2-7, the V gene TRBV7-9; no clear D gene. CDR1 and CDR2 (germline): SEHNR, FQNEAQ (reference sequence). The length of the CDR3 is 13 residues. V was cut by 3 bases and J by 5 bases, with 11 bases left in between.

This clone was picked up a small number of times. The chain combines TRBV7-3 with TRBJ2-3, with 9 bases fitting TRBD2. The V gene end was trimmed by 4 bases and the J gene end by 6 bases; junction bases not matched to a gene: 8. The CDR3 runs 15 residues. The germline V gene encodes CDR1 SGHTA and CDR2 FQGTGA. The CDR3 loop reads CASSSGAGGQDTQYF. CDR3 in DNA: TGTGCCAGCAGCTCGGGCGCGGGAGGGCAGGATACGCAGTATTTT.

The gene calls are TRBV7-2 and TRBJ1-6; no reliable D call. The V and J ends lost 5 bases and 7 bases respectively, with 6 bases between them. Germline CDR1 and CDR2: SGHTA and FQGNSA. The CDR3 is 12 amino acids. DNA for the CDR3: TGTGCCAGCAGCCGAAGGAATTCACCCCTCCACTTT. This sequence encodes CASSRRNSPLHF. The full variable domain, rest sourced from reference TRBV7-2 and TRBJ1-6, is GAGVSQSPSNKVTEKGKDVELRCDPISGHTALYWYRQSLGQGLEFLIYFQGNSAPDKSGLPSDRFSAERTGGSVSTLTIQRTQQEDSAVYLCASSRRNSPLHFGNGTRLTVT.

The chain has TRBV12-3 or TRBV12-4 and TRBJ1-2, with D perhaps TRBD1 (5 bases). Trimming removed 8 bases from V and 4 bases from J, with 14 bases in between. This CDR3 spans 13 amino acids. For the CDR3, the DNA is TGTGCCAGCGGGGAACAGGAGAGCTATGGCTACACCTTC. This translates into CASGEQESYGYTF.

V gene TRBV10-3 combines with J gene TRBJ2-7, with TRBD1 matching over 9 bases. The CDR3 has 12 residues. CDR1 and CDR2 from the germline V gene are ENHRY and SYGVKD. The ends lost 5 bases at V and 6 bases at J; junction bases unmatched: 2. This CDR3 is CAISWTGAEQYF. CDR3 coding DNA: TGTGCCATCAGTTGGACAGGGGCCGAGCAGTACTTC.

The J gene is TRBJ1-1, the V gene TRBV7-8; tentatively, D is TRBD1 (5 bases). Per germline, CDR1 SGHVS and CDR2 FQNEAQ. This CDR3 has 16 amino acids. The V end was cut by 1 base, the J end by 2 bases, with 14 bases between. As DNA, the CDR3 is TGTGCCAGCAGCTTAGAATCCAGGGAATTAAACACTGAAGCTTTCTTT. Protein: CASSLESRELNTEAFF.

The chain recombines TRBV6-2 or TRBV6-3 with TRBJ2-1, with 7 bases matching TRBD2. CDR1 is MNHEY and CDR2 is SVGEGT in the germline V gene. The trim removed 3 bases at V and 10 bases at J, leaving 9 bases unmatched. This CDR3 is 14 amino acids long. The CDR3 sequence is CASSYSRGDYEQFF. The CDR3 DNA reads TGTGCCAGCAGTTATTCGCGAGGGGACTACGAGCAGTTCTTC.

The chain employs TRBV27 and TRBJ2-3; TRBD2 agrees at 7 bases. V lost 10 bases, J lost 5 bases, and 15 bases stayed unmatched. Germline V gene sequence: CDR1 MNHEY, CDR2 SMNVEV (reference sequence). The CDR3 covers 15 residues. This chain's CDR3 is CATSREGRARDTQYF. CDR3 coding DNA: TGTGCCACCTCCAGGGAGGGGAGGGCCAGAGATACGCAGTATTTT.

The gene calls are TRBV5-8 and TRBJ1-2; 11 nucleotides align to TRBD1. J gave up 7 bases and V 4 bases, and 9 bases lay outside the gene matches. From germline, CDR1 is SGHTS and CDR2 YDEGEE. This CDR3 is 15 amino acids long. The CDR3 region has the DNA TGTGCCAGCAGCGCCGGGACAGGGGGATCGGGTGGCTACACCTTC. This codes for CASSAGTGGSGGYTF. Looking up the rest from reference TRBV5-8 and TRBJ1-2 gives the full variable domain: EAGVTQSPTHLIKTRGQQATLRCSPISGHTSVYWYQQALGLGLQFLLWYDEGEERNRGNFPPRFSGRQFPNYSSELNVNALELEDSALYLCASSAGTGGSGGYTFGSGTRLTVV.